This T cell receptor (beta chain) was recorded in a study of cytomegalovirus exposure and HLA in healthy donors. Germline V gene lookup returns CDR1 SGHAT and CDR2 FQNNGV. This CDR3 region has 13 residues. The J segment lost 8 bases and the V segment lost 4 bases, leaving 4 bases of the junction unmatched. This clone was observed once. Use of 60 Vbeta and 13 Jbeta primers characterized the PCR. Clones were sequenced by immunoSEQ multiplex PCR, and TCRdb holds only the in-frame ones, with some missing. The table shows 140,000 to 150,000 clones, with about 80% occurring only once. This TCR was recovered from a woman aged 18 to 35 in good health and CMV-seropositive. The chain combines TRBV11-2 with TRBJ1-5; 8 bases are a match to TRBD1. The specimen was PBMCs. As DNA, the CDR3 is TGTGCCAGCAGCTCGACAGGGGTTAAGCCCCAGCATTTT. Translated, it gives CASSSTGVKPQHF.